The clone carrying this T cell receptor beta chain was found many times. Unique molecular identifiers were used in preparing the TCRbeta library. TCRdb reprocessed the PCR reads via MiXCR and lists one record per CDR3 protein. The sample contains some 490,000 distinct CDR3 sequences, roughly an eighth of which appear only once. The data derive from a study of T-cell reconstitution after alpha-beta-depleted transplantation in children. Germline loops: CDR1 SGHTA, CDR2 FQGNSA. Between the trimmed V and J ends, which lost 4 bases and 2 bases, there was a span of 7 bases. The CDR3 sequence is 13 residues long.

The specimen was PBMCs from the stem cell graft donor, collected from the stem cell graft. The receptor's source is a human donor who donated a stem cell graft to a child with combined immunodeficiency. The chain joins TRBV7-2 to TRBJ2-3; D gene ambiguous. This CDR3 reads CASSWANTDTQYF. The CDR3 DNA follows: TGTGCCAGCAGCTGGGCGAACACAGATACGCAGTATTTT.